This T cell receptor beta chain was observed in a study of human T cells and chemical hapten exposure. Each cDNA molecule in the library carried unique molecular identifiers. Each CDR3 protein gets one entry after TCRdb re-called the reads with MiXCR. Of about 120,000 distinct CDR3 sequences listed, 8% to 9.5% are singletons. In this sample, this clonotype turned up many times. Unfractionated whole blood served as the source for total RNA extraction. CDR1 is SGHVS, CDR2 FQNEAQ, per germline. This CDR3 comprises 15 residues. The V end was cut by 1 base, the J end by 1 base, with 10 bases between. This chain joins TRBV7-8 and TRBJ1-1, with D perhaps TRBD1 (6 bases). Sequencing input: whole blood. This TCR was recovered from a human donor in good health. Some clones in this sample may be carry-over from other donors' samples. The CDR3 protein is CASSLGGGRNTEAFF. The CDR3 DNA follows: TGTGCCAGCAGCTTAGGAGGGGGGCGGAACACTGAAGCTTTCTTT.